This TCR beta chain emerged from a study of T cell responses to AZD1222 COVID-19 vaccine. This CDR3 has 16 amino acids. Germline CDR1 is LNHDA and CDR2 is SQIVND (reference sequence). V was pared by 5 bases and J by 2 bases, with 6 bases of the junction left unmatched. Sequenced by immunoSEQ multiplex PCR; TCRdb stores in-frame clones only, minus some. This table holds 90,000 to 100,000 clones, roughly nine tenths found once. This clone was recorded only once. The specimen was peripheral blood, collected on day 0 of AZD1222 vaccination. The V gene is TRBV19, the J gene TRBJ2-3; 11 nucleotides agree with TRBD2. The clonotype originates from an adult in good health. The CDR3 sequence: CASSSKLAGVTDTQYF. The CDR3 nucleotides are TGTGCCAGTAGTTCCAAACTAGCGGGAGTCACAGATACGCAGTATTTT.